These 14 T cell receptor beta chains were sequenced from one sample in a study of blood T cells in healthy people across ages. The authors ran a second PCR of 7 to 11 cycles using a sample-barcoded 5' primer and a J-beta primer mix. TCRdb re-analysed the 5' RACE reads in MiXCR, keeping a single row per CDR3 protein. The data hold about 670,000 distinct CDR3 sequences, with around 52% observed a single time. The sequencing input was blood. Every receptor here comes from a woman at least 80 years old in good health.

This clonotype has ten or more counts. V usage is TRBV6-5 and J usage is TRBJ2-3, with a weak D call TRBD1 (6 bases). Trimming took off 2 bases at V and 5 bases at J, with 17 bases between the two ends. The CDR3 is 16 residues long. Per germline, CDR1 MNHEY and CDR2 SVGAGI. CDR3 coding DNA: TGTGCCAGCAGTTACGGGCTAACAGGGAATAGAGATACGCAGTATTTT. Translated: CASSYGLTGNRDTQYF.

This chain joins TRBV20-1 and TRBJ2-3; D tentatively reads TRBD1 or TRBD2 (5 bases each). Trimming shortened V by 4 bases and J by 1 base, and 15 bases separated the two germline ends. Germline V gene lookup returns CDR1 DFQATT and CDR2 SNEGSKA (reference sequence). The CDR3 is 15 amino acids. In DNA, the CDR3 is TGCAGTGCTATGGGGGAGTGGGGACGCACAGATACGCAGTATTTT. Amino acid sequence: CSAMGEWGRTDTQYF.

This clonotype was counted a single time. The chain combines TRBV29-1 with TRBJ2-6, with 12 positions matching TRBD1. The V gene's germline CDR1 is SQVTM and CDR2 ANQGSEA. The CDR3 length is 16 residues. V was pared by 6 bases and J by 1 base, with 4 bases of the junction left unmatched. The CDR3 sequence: CSVGTGGASGANVLTF. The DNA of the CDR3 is TGCAGCGTGGGGACAGGGGGCGCGTCTGGGGCCAACGTCCTGACTTTC.

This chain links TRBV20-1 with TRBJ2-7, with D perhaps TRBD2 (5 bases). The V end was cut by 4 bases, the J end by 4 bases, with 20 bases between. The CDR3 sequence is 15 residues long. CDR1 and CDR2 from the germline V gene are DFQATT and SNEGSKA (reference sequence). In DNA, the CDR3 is TGCAGTGCTAACAGTGGGCCGGGAATGGATTACGAGCAGTACTTC. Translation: CSANSGPGMDYEQYF.

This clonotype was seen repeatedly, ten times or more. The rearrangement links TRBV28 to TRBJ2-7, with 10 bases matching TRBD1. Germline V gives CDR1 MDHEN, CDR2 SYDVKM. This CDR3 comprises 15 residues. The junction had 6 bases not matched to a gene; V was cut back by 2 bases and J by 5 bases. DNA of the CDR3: TGTGCCAGCAGTTTAGGGGACAGGGGTCCCAACGAGCAGTACTTC. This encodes CASSLGDRGPNEQYF.

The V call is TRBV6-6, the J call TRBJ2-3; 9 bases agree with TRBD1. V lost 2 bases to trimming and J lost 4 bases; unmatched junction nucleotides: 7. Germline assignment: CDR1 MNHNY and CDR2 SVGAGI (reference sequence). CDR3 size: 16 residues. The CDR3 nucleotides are TGTGCCAGCAGTTACCTCGGACAGGGGATGCCAGATACGCAGTATTTT. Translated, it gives CASSYLGQGMPDTQYF.

DNA for the CDR3: TGTGCCACCGAATCCCTAGCGGGGGGTAGCAATGAGCAGTTCTTC. Residues: CATESLAGGSNEQFF. The chain combines TRBV15 with TRBJ2-1, with TRBD2 matching over 11 bases. This CDR3 comprises 15 residues. Trimming took 8 bases from V and 6 from J; bases not matched to a gene: 9. The germline gives CDR1 LNHNV, CDR2 YYDKDF (reference sequence).

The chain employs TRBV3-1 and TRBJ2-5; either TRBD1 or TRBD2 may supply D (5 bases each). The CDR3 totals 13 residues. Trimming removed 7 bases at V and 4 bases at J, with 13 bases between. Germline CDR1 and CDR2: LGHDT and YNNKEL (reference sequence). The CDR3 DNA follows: TGTGCCAGCAACCACCAGGGAGCAGAGACCCAGTACTTC. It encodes CASNHQGAETQYF.

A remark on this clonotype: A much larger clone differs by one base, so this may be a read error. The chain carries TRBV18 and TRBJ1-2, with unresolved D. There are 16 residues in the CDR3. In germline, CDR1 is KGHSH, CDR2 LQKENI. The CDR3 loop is CVSSPLSRDSSYGYTF. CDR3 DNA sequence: TGTGTCAGCTCACCCTTGAGTCGGGATTCCTCCTATGGCTACACCTTC.

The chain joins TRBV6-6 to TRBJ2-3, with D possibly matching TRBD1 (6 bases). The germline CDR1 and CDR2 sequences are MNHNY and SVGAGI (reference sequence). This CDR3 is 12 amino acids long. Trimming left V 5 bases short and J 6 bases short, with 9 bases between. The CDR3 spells CASSKDRDTQYF. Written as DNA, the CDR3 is TGTGCCAGCAGTAAAGACAGGGATACGCAGTATTTT.

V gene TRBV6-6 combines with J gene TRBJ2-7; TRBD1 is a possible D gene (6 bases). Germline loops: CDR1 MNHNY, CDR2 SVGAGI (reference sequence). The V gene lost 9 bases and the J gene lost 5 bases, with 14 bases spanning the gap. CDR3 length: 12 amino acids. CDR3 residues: CARQGTRDEQYF. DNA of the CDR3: TGTGCCAGACAGGGAACACGCGACGAGCAGTACTTC.

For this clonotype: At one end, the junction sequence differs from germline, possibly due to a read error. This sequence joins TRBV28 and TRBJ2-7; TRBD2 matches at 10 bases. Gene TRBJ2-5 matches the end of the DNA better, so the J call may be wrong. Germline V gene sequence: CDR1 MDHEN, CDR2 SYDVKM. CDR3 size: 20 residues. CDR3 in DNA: TGTGCCAGCGGTTTCACGGGCAGGGGGATGACTAGCGGGTCTCAAGAGACCCAGTACTTC. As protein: CASGFTGRGMTSGSQETQYF.

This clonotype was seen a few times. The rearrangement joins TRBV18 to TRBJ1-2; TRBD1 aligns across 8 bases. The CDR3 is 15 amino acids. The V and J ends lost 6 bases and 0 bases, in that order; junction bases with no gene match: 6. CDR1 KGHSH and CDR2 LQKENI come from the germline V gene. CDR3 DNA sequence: TGTGCCAGCTCCCCCGGGACAGGCGCTAACTATGGCTACACCTTC. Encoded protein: CASSPGTGANYGYTF.

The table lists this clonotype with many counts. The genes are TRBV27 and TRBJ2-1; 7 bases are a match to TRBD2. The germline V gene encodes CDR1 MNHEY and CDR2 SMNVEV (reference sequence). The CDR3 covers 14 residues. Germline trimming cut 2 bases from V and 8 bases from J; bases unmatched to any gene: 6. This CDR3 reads CASSLGRGTHEQFF. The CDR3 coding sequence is TGTGCCAGCAGTTTAGGGCGGGGGACCCATGAGCAGTTCTTC.